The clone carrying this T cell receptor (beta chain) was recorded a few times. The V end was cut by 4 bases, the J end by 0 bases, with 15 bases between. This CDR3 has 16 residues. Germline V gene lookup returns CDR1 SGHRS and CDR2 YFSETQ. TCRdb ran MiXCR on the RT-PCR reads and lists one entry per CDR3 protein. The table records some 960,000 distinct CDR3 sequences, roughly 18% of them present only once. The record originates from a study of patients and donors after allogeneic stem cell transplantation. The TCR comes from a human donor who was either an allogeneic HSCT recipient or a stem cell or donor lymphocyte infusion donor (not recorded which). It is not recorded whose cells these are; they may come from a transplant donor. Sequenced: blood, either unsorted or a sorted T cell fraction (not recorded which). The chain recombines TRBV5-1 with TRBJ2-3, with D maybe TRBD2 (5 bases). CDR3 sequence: CASSTLTGKSTDTQYF. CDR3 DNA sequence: TGCGCCAGCAGCACGTTAACGGGGAAGAGCACAGATACGCAGTATTTT.